The 24 T cell receptor beta chains in this list originate from one sample, sequenced in a study of blood T cell repertoires in COVID-19. The repertoire was sequenced with immunoSEQ multiplex PCR; TCRdb's copy has only in-frame clones and lacks some. Seen here are about 110,000 clones, around nine tenths observed once, and the top ten hold roughly 4.9%. The sequenced sample consisted of peripheral blood. These receptors were taken from a human donor in a cohort sampled during active COVID-19.

The chain has TRBV19 and TRBJ1-2; 7 bases fit TRBD1. Germline V gives CDR1 LNHDA, CDR2 SQIVND (reference sequence). CDR3 length: 13 amino acids. V shed 3 bases, J shed 4 bases, and the junction held 2 bases outside the gene matches. The CDR3 coding sequence is TGTGCCAGTAGTATCTCAGGGGGCTATGGCTACACCTTC. Its protein product is CASSISGGYGYTF.

DNA of the CDR3: TGTGCCAGCGGAGAGCGGGGGGCAGATACGCAGTATTTT. Protein sequence: CASGERGADTQYF. The chain employs TRBV6-5 and TRBJ2-3; 9 bases align to TRBD2. In germline, CDR1 is MNHEY, CDR2 SVGAGI. V lost 8 bases to trimming and J lost 4 bases; unmatched junction nucleotides: 4. The CDR3 is 13 residues long.

V is TRBV10-3 and J is TRBJ2-1, with 8 bases lining up with TRBD2. This CDR3 has 15 amino acids. With 0 bases clipped from V and 4 bases from J, the junction kept 2 bases outside the gene matches. CDR1 ENHRY and CDR2 SYGVKD come from the germline V gene. CDR3 sequence reads: CAISESREEYNEQFF. The CDR3 DNA is TGTGCCATCAGTGAGTCGCGGGAGGAGTACAATGAGCAGTTCTTC.

The V gene is TRBV4-3, the J gene TRBJ1-5; no firm D call. This CDR3 spans 15 amino acids. Trimming removed 2 bases at V and 4 bases at J, with 12 bases between. The germline V gene encodes CDR1 LGHNA and CDR2 YSLEER. The CDR3 DNA follows: TGCGCCAGCAGCCAAACCGCCTCAGAAAATCAGCCCCAGCATTTT. Protein sequence: CASSQTASENQPQHF.

CDR3 amino acids: CAWSVIRGGSTDTQYF. DNA of the CDR3: TGTGCCTGGAGTGTAATAAGGGGGGGATCCACAGATACGCAGTATTTT. This rearrangement joins TRBV30 to TRBJ2-3; TRBD2 is a possible D gene (7 bases). V lost 0 bases, J lost 2 bases, and 15 bases lay in between. In germline, CDR1 is GTSNPN, CDR2 SVGIG (reference sequence). This CDR3 has 16 residues.

The CDR3 DNA reads as TGTGCCAGCAGTTACGCGGGGCCCACCTACGAGCAGTACTTC. Translating gives CASSYAGPTYEQYF. The chain has TRBV6-5 and TRBJ2-7, with TRBD2 as a possible D gene (6 bases). Per germline, CDR1 MNHEY and CDR2 SVGAGI. The V end was cut by 2 bases, the J end by 2 bases, with 10 bases between. The CDR3 runs 14 residues.

The chain carries TRBV9 and TRBJ1-2, with TRBD1 identical over 8 bases. The germline CDR1 and CDR2 sequences are SGDLS and YYNGEE. Trimming took 0 bases from V and 4 from J; bases not matched to a gene: 5. This CDR3 comprises 15 residues. CDR3: CASSVVSGGGYGYTF. CDR3 nucleotide sequence: TGTGCCAGCAGCGTAGTATCAGGGGGCGGCTATGGCTACACCTTC.

This chain connects TRBV30 to TRBJ1-3, with D possibly matching TRBD1 (5 bases). The length of the CDR3 is 14 residues. Trimming stripped 3 bases from V and 6 bases from J, with 15 bases between. Germline V gene sequence: CDR1 GTSNPN, CDR2 SVGIG (reference sequence). CDR3 nucleotides: TGTGCCTGGAGGGGTCAGGGTCGTCAAAACACCATATATTTT. It codes for CAWRGQGRQNTIYF.

The chain recombines TRBV7-9 with TRBJ1-1; D is ambiguous. The germline CDR1 and CDR2 sequences are SEHNR and FQNEAQ (reference sequence). Between the trimmed V and J ends, which lost 4 bases and 5 bases, there was a span of 14 bases. CDR3 length: 14 residues. The chain's CDR3 is CASSSPRERTEAFF. CDR3 nucleotides: TGTGCCAGCAGCTCACCAAGGGAGAGGACTGAAGCTTTCTTT.

V gene TRBV28 combines with J gene TRBJ2-6, with D tentatively TRBD1 (5 bases). Germline V CDR1 and CDR2: MDHEN, SYDVKM. The CDR3 runs 17 residues. V was trimmed by 0 bases and J by 4 bases, leaving 13 bases between them. In DNA, the CDR3 is TGTGCCAGCAGTTTATGGGACCTCAGGGCCGGGGCCAACGTCCTGACTTTC. Translation gives CASSLWDLRAGANVLTF.

The chain combines TRBV5-4 with TRBJ2-1; 7 bases match TRBD2. V was pared by 5 bases and J by 5 bases, with 7 bases of the junction left unmatched. The germline gives CDR1 SGHNT, CDR2 YYREEE (reference sequence). This CDR3 spans 14 amino acids. As DNA, the CDR3 is TGTGCCAGCAGTATGGGGGGAGGGGACAATGAGCAGTTCTTC. It specifies CASSMGGGDNEQFF.

The genes are TRBV30 and TRBJ1-1; D is ambiguous. V lost 3 bases and J lost 5, with 13 bases in between. The CDR3 spans 13 residues. CDR1 is GTSNPN, CDR2 SVGIG, per germline (reference sequence). Written as DNA, the CDR3 is TGTGCCTGGAGCGGAGGATCGGTTACTGAAGCTTTCTTT. It is translated as CAWSGGSVTEAFF.

The table lists this clone with many counts. The rearrangement links TRBV30 to TRBJ2-1; 10 bases are a match to TRBD2. The CDR3 is made up of 15 amino acids. V trimming: 2 bases; J trimming: 4 bases; junction bases outside the gene matches: 5. Germline CDR1 is GTSNPN and CDR2 is SVGIG (reference sequence). The CDR3 loop reads CAWSRRTSGYNEQFF. The DNA for the CDR3 is TGTGCCTGGAGTCGAAGGACTAGCGGTTACAATGAGCAGTTCTTC.

This clone showed up just a few times. CDR3 sequence: CASKDRGGSPLHF. The CDR3 region has the DNA TGTGCCAGCAAGGACAGGGGTGGTTCACCCCTCCACTTT. This chain connects TRBV2 to TRBJ1-6, with 9 bases that match TRBD1. This CDR3 contains 13 residues. Trimming cost V 7 bases and J 9 bases; bases outside gene matches: 4. CDR1 and CDR2 (germline): SNHLY, FYNNEI.

The chain couples TRBV18 to TRBJ1-5, with TRBD1 matching over 9 bases. V was pared by 4 bases and J by 6 bases, with 7 bases of the junction left unmatched. This CDR3 has 15 residues. Germline V lookup: CDR1 KGHSH, CDR2 LQKENI. The DNA for the CDR3 is TGTGCCAGCTCACTGGGACAGGGCGCGGGTCAGCCCCAGCATTTT. Translation: CASSLGQGAGQPQHF. Filled out from reference TRBV18 and TRBJ1-5, the complete variable domain reads NAGVMQNPRHLVRRRGQEARLRCSPMKGHSHVYWYRQLPEEGLKFMVYLQKENIIDESGMPKERFSAEFPKEGPSILRIQQVVRGDSAAYFCASSLGQGAGQPQHFGDGTRLSIL.

The rearrangement uses TRBV2 and TRBJ1-1, with TRBD1 matching over 10 bases. The germline V gene has CDR1 SNHLY and CDR2 FYNNEI. V dropped 7 bases and J dropped 4; count of bases not matched to a gene: 9. The CDR3 length is 15 residues. The CDR3: CASNLQGQGTTEAFF. The DNA for the CDR3 is TGTGCCAGCAACCTTCAGGGACAGGGGACCACTGAAGCTTTCTTT.

The chain links TRBV18 to TRBJ1-4; TRBD1 agrees at 8 bases. Germline values: CDR1 KGHSH, CDR2 LQKENI. Trimming cost V 9 bases and J 5 bases; bases outside gene matches: 8. The CDR3 totals 14 residues. Here the CDR3 reads CARQRTGKNEKLFF. The CDR3 DNA reads TGTGCCAGGCAAAGGACAGGGAAAAATGAAAAACTGTTTTTT.

The rearrangement uses TRBV7-3 and TRBJ2-1; 7 bases fit TRBD2. V was clipped by 3 bases and J by 7 bases; unmatched bases: 3. The CDR3 is 13 amino acids. Germline V lookup: CDR1 SGHTA, CDR2 FQGTGA. In DNA, the CDR3 is TGTGCCAGCAGCTTGACTAGCCTGAATGAGCAGTTCTTC. Translating gives CASSLTSLNEQFF. Combining the CDR3 with reference TRBV7-3 and TRBJ2-1 gives the whole variable domain GAGVSQTPSNKVTEKGKYVELRCDPISGHTALYWYRQSLGQGPEFLIYFQGTGAADDSGLPNDRFFAVRPEGSVSTLKIQRTERGDSAVYLCASSLTSLNEQFFGPGTRLTVL.

The chain combines TRBV6-5 with TRBJ2-1, with D possibly TRBD2 on 6 matching bases. This CDR3 region has 15 residues. V lost 0 bases and J 9 bases, leaving 15 bases between the germline ends. The germline V gene encodes CDR1 MNHEY and CDR2 SVGAGI. In DNA form, the CDR3 reads TGTGCCAGCAGTTACTCTAGGGACTCCCTTCTTGAGCAGTTCTTC. Translating it yields CASSYSRDSLLEQFF.

The chain carries TRBV6-5 and TRBJ2-5, with 8 bases aligning to TRBD1. The V gene's germline CDR1 is MNHEY and CDR2 SVGAGI. V dropped 8 bases and J dropped 2; count of bases not matched to a gene: 1. The CDR3 is made up of 12 amino acids. CDR3 nucleotides: TGTGCCAGCGGGACAGGTCAAGAGACCCAGTACTTC. Its translation: CASGTGQETQYF.

The rearrangement uses TRBV24-1 and TRBJ2-3, with D perhaps TRBD2 (6 bases). The CDR3 contains 13 residues. The V end lost 4 bases, the J end lost 4 bases, and 8 bases lay between the germline ends. Per the germline V gene, CDR1 is KGHDR and CDR2 is SFDVKD. The CDR3, as DNA: TGTGCCACCAGTGAACTAGCCTCAGATACGCAGTATTTT. Its protein product is CATSELASDTQYF.

The V and J genes are TRBV19 and TRBJ2-7; 10 bases are shared with TRBD2. V gave up 7 bases and J gave up 2 bases; unmatched junction bases: 14. Germline values: CDR1 LNHDA, CDR2 SQIVND (reference sequence). The CDR3 totals 17 residues. CDR3 residues: CASNRGASGSGPYEQYF. The CDR3 region has the DNA TGTGCCAGTAACCGGGGGGCTAGCGGGAGTGGCCCCTACGAGCAGTACTTC.

The chain uses TRBV7-2 and TRBJ1-1; D gene uncertain. The CDR3 covers 15 residues. V was clipped by 1 base and J by 1 base, with 10 bases between them. Germline CDR1 reads SGHTA; CDR2 reads FQGNSA. The CDR3: CASSLGRQANTEAFF. The CDR3 DNA reads as TGTGCCAGCAGCTTAGGTCGCCAGGCGAACACTGAAGCTTTCTTT.

This clone was detected a few times. The chain links TRBV28 to TRBJ2-1, with TRBD1 matching over 9 bases. J was trimmed by 15 bases and V by 3 bases; bases with no gene match: 6. This CDR3 has 12 amino acids. Germline V lookup: CDR1 MDHEN, CDR2 SYDVKM. In DNA form, the CDR3 reads TGTGCCAGCAGTTTGCCGGGGACAGGGATGTTCTTC. Its protein is CASSLPGTGMFF.